One and the same sample provided the 20 T cell receptor beta chains below, sequenced in a study of blood T cell repertoires in COVID-19. The protocol was immunoSEQ multiplex PCR, while the TCRdb copy is restricted to in-frame clones and leaves out a portion. Of 250,000 to 300,000 clones listed, over 75% were seen once; the top ten hold roughly 10%. Sequenced input: peripheral blood. The source is a woman in her 70s with COVID-19, enrolled during active disease.

The genes are TRBV7-9 and TRBJ2-1; TRBD2 aligns across 16 bases. After removal of 6 bases from V and 7 bases from J, the junction contained 6 bases not matched to a gene. CDR1 and CDR2 from the germline V gene are SEHNR and FQNEAQ (reference sequence). The CDR3 is made up of 16 amino acids. The CDR3 DNA follows: TGTGCCAGCAGTCTAACGGGACTAGCGGGAGGGAATGAGCAGTTCTTC. Protein: CASSLTGLAGGNEQFF.

This clone was seen ten or more times. This chain uses TRBV27 with TRBJ2-7, with 11 bases identical to TRBD1. The CDR3 has 16 amino acids. Looked up from germline, CDR1 is MNHEY and CDR2 is SMNVEV (reference sequence). The J segment lost 0 bases and the V segment lost 10 bases, leaving 11 bases of the junction unmatched. The CDR3 DNA sequence: TGTGCCACCACCTCACTCGGACAGGGGGCCTCCTACGAGCAGTACTTC. It is translated as CATTSLGQGASYEQYF.

The chain is built from TRBV4-1 and TRBJ2-2, with TRBD2 matching 13 bases. The CDR3 runs to 18 residues. The germline CDR1 and CDR2 sequences are MGHRA and YSYEKL. With 2 bases clipped from V and 4 bases from J, the junction kept 7 bases outside the gene matches. CDR3 sequence reads: CASSQTGLAGVGTGELFF. In DNA, the CDR3 is TGCGCCAGCAGCCAAACCGGACTAGCGGGAGTCGGCACCGGGGAGCTGTTTTTT.

The V call is TRBV19, the J call TRBJ1-5, with no clear D. Germline lookup yields CDR1 LNHDA and CDR2 SQIVND (reference sequence). The CDR3 sequence is 11 residues long. V lost 8 bases and J lost 5, with 7 bases in between. The CDR3 DNA is TGTGCCAGTGGGAGTTATCAGCCCCAGCATTTT. It codes for CASGSYQPQHF.

The CDR3 DNA is TGTGCCAGCAGCCCAATGGGACAGGGAAATTCACCCCTCCACTTT. This sequence encodes CASSPMGQGNSPLHF. The V gene is TRBV11-3, the J gene TRBJ1-6; the match to TRBD1 covers 9 bases. Germline trimming cut 5 bases from V and 7 bases from J; bases unmatched to any gene: 6. In germline, CDR1 is SGHNT, CDR2 YENEEA. This CDR3 region has 15 residues.

The chain is built from TRBV5-4 and TRBJ1-6; maybe TRBD1 (6 bases). Deletions cut 0 bases from V and 7 bases from J, with 14 bases between. CDR3 length equals 16 residues. Germline CDR1 reads SGHNT; CDR2 reads YYREEE (reference sequence). The CDR3 region has the DNA TGTGCCAGCAGCTTGGCGGGGGGGGCCGGGAATTCACCCCTCCACTTT. It codes for CASSLAGGAGNSPLHF. Based on the CDR3 plus reference TRBV5-4 and TRBJ1-6, the full variable domain is ETGVTQSPTHLIKTRGQQVTLRCSSQSGHNTVSWYQQALGQGPQFIFQYYREEENGRGNFPPRFSGLQFPNYSSELNVNALELDDSALYLCASSLAGGAGNSPLHFGNGTRLTVT.

CDR3 sequence: CASSFEAVEQYF. CDR3 nucleotide sequence: TGTGCCAGCAGTTTTGAGGCGGTCGAGCAGTACTTC. The rearrangement joins TRBV12-3 or TRBV12-4 to TRBJ2-7; D unclear. V lost 3 bases, J lost 6 bases, and 9 bases lay in between. The length of the CDR3 is 12 residues.

The gene calls are TRBV27 and TRBJ1-6, with TRBD1 as a possible D gene (5 bases). V dropped 5 bases and J dropped 7 bases, with 12 bases sitting between them. Germline CDR1 MNHEY, CDR2 SMNVEV (reference sequence). There are 14 residues in the CDR3. CDR3 sequence reads: CASSLYGANSPLHF. DNA of the CDR3: TGTGCCAGCAGTCTATATGGGGCGAATTCACCCCTCCACTTT.

The rearrangement links TRBV19 to TRBJ1-1; the D is unclear. Trimming removed 3 bases from V and 1 base from J, with 6 bases in between. Germline V CDR1 and CDR2: LNHDA, SQIVND (reference sequence). This CDR3 comprises 13 residues. CDR3 sequence reads: CASSMSKNTEAFF. CDR3 bases: TGTGCCAGTAGTATGAGTAAGAACACTGAAGCTTTCTTT.

This clone was seen just once. The CDR3 DNA reads TGTGCCAGCAGCTTGGACAGGGGGCTCGGCTACACCTTC. Translating gives CASSLDRGLGYTF. This chain connects TRBV5-4 to TRBJ1-2; 9 bases agree with TRBD1. Trimming at V came to 0 bases and at J to 8 bases, leaving 2 bases not matched to a gene. Germline values: CDR1 SGHNT, CDR2 YYREEE (reference sequence). CDR3 length equals 13 residues.

The chain recombines TRBV5-1 with TRBJ2-5; possibly TRBD2 for D (7 bases). The germline V and J ends were trimmed by 5 bases and 4 bases, with 12 bases remaining between them. This CDR3 comprises 13 residues. Germline CDR1 is SGHRS and CDR2 is YFSETQ. The DNA for the CDR3 is TGCGCCAGCAGAAGGGGGGGCCGAGAGACCCAGTACTTC. Translated, it gives CASRRGGRETQYF.

This clone was observed many times. V is TRBV10-3 and J is TRBJ2-5, with D maybe TRBD1 (6 bases). With 0 bases removed from V and 3 bases from J, the gap between germline ends came to 20 bases. This CDR3 has 18 residues. CDR1 is ENHRY, CDR2 SYGVKD, per germline. CDR3 bases: TGTGCCATCAGTGAGTCGGCGCTAGGGGACACCTTGAAAGAGACCCAGTACTTC. Translation gives CAISESALGDTLKETQYF.

This clone was counted between two and nine times. J is TRBJ1-5 and V is TRBV7-9; no reliable D call. The CDR3 is made up of 13 amino acids. The ends were cut back, 4 bases at V and 2 bases at J, with 6 bases in the middle. Germline loops: CDR1 SEHNR, CDR2 FQNEAQ (reference sequence). In nucleotides, the CDR3 is TGTGCCAGCAGCTCAGAGGGCAATCAGCCCCAGCATTTT. Translating gives CASSSEGNQPQHF.

This sequence joins TRBV11-3 and TRBJ1-3; the match to TRBD1 covers 7 bases. Germline V lookup: CDR1 SGHNT, CDR2 YENEEA. The CDR3 contains 17 residues. After removal of 1 base from V and 2 bases from J, the junction contained 8 bases not matched to a gene. CDR3 nucleotides: TGTGCCAGCAGCTTAGGACAGGGAATCGGCCCTGGAAACACCATATATTTT. This encodes CASSLGQGIGPGNTIYF.

This clone has just one count. V and J are TRBV28 and TRBJ2-1; D is possibly TRBD2 (6 bases). The CDR3 covers 14 residues. Per the germline V gene, CDR1 is MDHEN and CDR2 is SYDVKM. V lost 3 bases and J lost 7, with 13 bases in between. CDR3 region: CASSLNVGRNEQFF. The DNA of the CDR3 is TGTGCCAGCAGTTTGAACGTGGGGAGGAATGAGCAGTTCTTC.

This clone appeared once. The chain is built from TRBV10-3 and TRBJ2-5, with TRBD2 identical over 12 bases. Trimming took 2 bases from V and 5 from J; bases not matched to a gene: 3. CDR3 size: 15 residues. CDR1 and CDR2 (germline): ENHRY, SYGVKD. In DNA, the CDR3 is TGTGCCATCAGTGAGAAGCTAGCGGGAGGGGAGACCCAGTACTTC. As protein: CAISEKLAGGETQYF.

The sample holds a few counts of this clone. The genes are TRBV28 and TRBJ2-7, with D perhaps TRBD1 (6 bases). V was shortened by 5 bases and J by 3 bases, with 11 bases between the two germline ends. The CDR3 is 13 residues long. CDR1 is MDHEN and CDR2 is SYDVKM in the germline V gene. The DNA of the CDR3 is TGTGCCAGCAGTACAGGACAGAACTACGAGCAGTACTTC. Translation gives CASSTGQNYEQYF.

DNA for the CDR3: TGTGCCAGCAGCTTCGGCAGGCAAGAGACCCAGTACTTC. Translating it yields CASSFGRQETQYF. The genes are TRBV7-9 and TRBJ2-5; D is unclear. CDR3 length equals 13 residues. V was trimmed by 3 bases and J by 2 bases, leaving 7 bases between them. Germline CDR1 is SEHNR and CDR2 is FQNEAQ (reference sequence).

V gene TRBV18 combines with J gene TRBJ1-5; 7 nucleotides agree with TRBD1. The V gene's germline CDR1 is KGHSH and CDR2 LQKENI. Trimming at V came to 7 bases and at J to 7 bases, leaving 7 bases not matched to a gene. The CDR3 length is 13 residues. The CDR3 loop reads CASFGQEGQPQHF. The CDR3 DNA reads TGTGCCAGCTTCGGACAGGAGGGACAGCCCCAGCATTTT.

The chain is built from TRBV10-3 and TRBJ2-1, with D possibly TRBD1 on 6 matching bases. Germline assignment: CDR1 ENHRY and CDR2 SYGVKD. V was cut by 4 bases and J by 7 bases, with 8 bases left in between. The CDR3 runs 12 residues. The CDR3 nucleotides are TGTGCCATCAGTGTAGGGGGAAATGAGCAGTTCTTC. As protein: CAISVGGNEQFF.